Presented here are 30 T cell receptor beta chains from one specimen sequenced in a study of blood T cells in healthy people across ages. Using a J-beta primer mix together with a sample-barcoded 5' primer, a second PCR was run for roughly 7 to 11 cycles. TCRdb re-derived calls from the 5' RACE reads in MiXCR, one entry per CDR3 protein. There are 650,000 to 700,000 distinct CDR3 sequences in the sample; about 34% occur only once, and 15% lies in the top ten. The sample taken for sequencing was blood. The receptors derive from a woman of 80 years or more in good health.

This clonotype was seen only once. This may be a read error, as it is one base from a much larger clone. The chain combines TRBV9 with TRBJ1-2; D call uncertain. CDR3 length: 12 residues. Germline CDR1 is SGDLS and CDR2 is YYNGEE. Here the CDR3 DNA reads TGTGCCGGCAGCGGCGACTGGTTGGACTACACCTTC. Its translation is CAGSGDWLDYTF.

This clonotype turned up a few times. The chain has TRBV10-3 and TRBJ2-7; 9 nucleotides match TRBD2. This CDR3 spans 15 amino acids. Germline CDR1 reads ENHRY; CDR2 reads SYGVKD. V dropped 5 bases and J dropped 4; count of bases not matched to a gene: 9. The CDR3 coding sequence is TGTGCCATCAGTTCTAGCGGGGACCACCCATACGAGCAGTACTTC. The encoded protein is CAISSSGDHPYEQYF.

This clonotype was detected only a few times. The rearrangement uses TRBV5-1 and TRBJ2-5; 9 nucleotides align to TRBD2. After removal of 4 bases from V and 3 bases from J, the junction contained 13 bases not matched to a gene. The CDR3 covers 17 residues. Germline CDR1 is SGHRS and CDR2 is YFSETQ. This CDR3 reads CASSPTIRAGGKETQYF. The CDR3 DNA follows: TGCGCCAGCAGCCCGACCATACGAGCGGGGGGTAAAGAGACCCAGTACTTC.

To note about this clonotype: One end of the junction does not line up with germline, which may come from a read error. V is TRBV12-3 or TRBV12-4 and J is TRBJ2-3, with 7 nucleotides matching TRBD2. This CDR3 is 15 amino acids long. The CDR3 DNA reads as TGTGCCAGCAGTCCACTAGCGAGGAGAGCAGATGCGCAGTATTTT. It codes for CASSPLARRADAQYF.

A note on this clonotype: This may come from a read error, since a much larger clone is one base off. The chain is built from TRBV7-2 and TRBJ2-1; weak D call: TRBD2 (7 bases). The germline CDR1 and CDR2 sequences are SGHTA and FQGNSA. V was clipped by 3 bases and J by 7 bases, with 13 bases between them. The CDR3 covers 14 residues. DNA for the CDR3: TGTGCCAGCAGCTTGCGGGGGCGGCCTAATGAGCAGTTCTTC. This translates into CASSLRGRPNEQFF. The full variable domain, with the rest looked up from reference TRBV7-2 and TRBJ2-1, is GAGVSQSPSNKVTEKGKDVELRCDPISGHTALYWYRQSLGQGLEFLIYFQGNSAPDKSGLPSDRFSAERTGGSVSTLTIQRTQQEDSAVYLCASSLRGRPNEQFFGPGTRLTVL.

This clonotype has ten or more counts. The chain is built from TRBV9 and TRBJ2-1; a weak D match, TRBD1 (6 bases). The CDR3 runs 17 residues. Germline CDR1 is SGDLS and CDR2 is YYNGEE. The ends were cut back, 3 bases at V and 0 bases at J, with 16 bases in the middle. The CDR3 loop is CASSAYGTPSSYNEQFF. In DNA, the CDR3 is TGTGCCAGCAGCGCCTACGGGACACCAAGCTCCTACAATGAGCAGTTCTTC.

V and J are TRBV19 and TRBJ2-1; 11 bases agree with TRBD2. This CDR3 is built from 17 residues. Germline trimming cut 11 bases from V and 9 bases from J; bases unmatched to any gene: 21. CDR1 and CDR2 from the germline V gene are LNHDA and SQIVND (reference sequence). In nucleotides, the CDR3 is TGTGCCGCGTTGCCGGACCCCGGGACTAGCGGAGGGAGTGAGCAGTTCTTC. Translated: CAALPDPGTSGGSEQFF.

This clonotype has a count of ten or more. The chain couples TRBV20-1 to TRBJ1-5; tentatively, D is TRBD1 (5 bases). From germline, CDR1 is DFQATT and CDR2 SNEGSKA (reference sequence). The ends were cut back, 4 bases at V and 1 base at J, with 17 bases in the middle. The CDR3 covers 16 residues. CDR3 residues: CSAKRQTPLSNQPQHF. The CDR3 DNA is TGCAGTGCTAAGAGACAGACTCCGTTGAGCAATCAGCCCCAGCATTTT.

This clonotype has ten or more counts. CDR3 protein: CAISMALGDDQPQHF. For the CDR3, the DNA is TGTGCCATCAGTATGGCCCTGGGAGACGATCAGCCCCAGCATTTT. The V and J genes are TRBV10-3 and TRBJ1-5, with unresolved D. V was cut by 5 bases and J by 5 bases, with 16 bases left in between. The CDR3 totals 15 residues. Germline CDR1 reads ENHRY; CDR2 reads SYGVKD.

This clonotype appeared many times. Germline and junction disagree at one end, which may indicate a read error. This sequence joins TRBV6-5 and TRBJ2-7; D assignment may be TRBD1 or TRBD2 (5 bases each). The CDR3 spans 15 residues. CDR1 and CDR2 (germline): MNHEY, SVGAGI. Here the CDR3 DNA reads TGTGCCAGCAGTTACCGAGGGGTCGCAGCCTACCAGCAGTACTTC. Protein product: CASSYRGVAAYQQYF.

This clonotype was observed a few times. Possible read error: a much larger clone is one base away. The chain has TRBV11-2 and TRBJ2-7; TRBD2 matches at 9 bases. Germline values: CDR1 SGHAT, CDR2 FQNNGV. The CDR3 runs 15 residues. V shed 5 bases, J shed 7 bases, and the junction held 12 bases outside the gene matches. CDR3: CASSRGLALYNEQYF. CDR3 DNA sequence: TGTGCCAGCAGCAGAGGACTAGCGTTGTACAATGAGCAGTACTTC.

Points on this clonotype: A read error may be the cause here, since a much bigger clone is one base away. The chain carries TRBV20-1 and TRBJ2-7; 7 bases map to TRBD2. The V segment lost 6 bases and the J segment 2 bases; nucleotides outside the gene matches: 7. The CDR3 is made up of 13 amino acids. Germline V lookup: CDR1 DFQATT, CDR2 SNEGSKA (reference sequence). The CDR3 sequence is CSAVWGRAYEQYF. The CDR3 region has the DNA TGCAGTGCAGTCTGGGGGAGGGCCTACGAGCAGTACTTC.

V and J are TRBV2 and TRBJ2-1; 12 bases fit TRBD2. J lost 10 bases, V lost 4 bases, and 5 bases had no gene match. This CDR3 has 14 amino acids. Germline V gene lookup returns CDR1 SNHLY and CDR2 FYNNEI. The CDR3 DNA follows: TGTGCCAGCAGTGCTAGCGGGGGGGAACGCGAGCAGTTCTTC. This gives the protein CASSASGGEREQFF.

This clonotype was recorded only once. The rearrangement uses TRBV28 and TRBJ2-1; 13 bases map to TRBD2. Per the germline V gene, CDR1 is MDHEN and CDR2 is SYDVKM. CDR3 size: 19 residues. V lost 4 bases to trimming and J lost 2 bases; unmatched junction nucleotides: 11. The CDR3 DNA follows: TGTGCCAGCAGTTCAACTAGCGGGAGGGCCGGTGGAACCTACAATGAGCAGTTCTTC. It encodes CASSSTSGRAGGTYNEQFF.

This sequence joins TRBV30 and TRBJ1-2; tentative D call: TRBD1 (6 bases). Trimming removed 2 bases at V and 8 bases at J, with 12 bases between. Germline V CDR1 and CDR2: GTSNPN, SVGIG (reference sequence). This CDR3 is 12 amino acids long. The DNA for the CDR3 is TGTGCCTGGAGTACCCCACAGGGAGGCTACACCTTC. This gives the protein CAWSTPQGGYTF.

The chain employs TRBV19 and TRBJ1-1; D remains unclear. The CDR3 covers 14 residues. From germline, CDR1 is LNHDA and CDR2 SQIVND (reference sequence). V lost 6 bases and J lost 0, with 11 bases in between. The CDR3 DNA reads as TGTGCCAGTAGGAAAGGGTTCTTGAACACTGAAGCTTTCTTT. This translates into CASRKGFLNTEAFF.

A remark on this clonotype: The junction and the germline gene differ at one end; a read error may be behind it. The chain is built from TRBV7-3 and TRBJ1-1; TRBD1 might be the D (5 bases). Germline values: CDR1 SGHTA, CDR2 FQGTGA. This CDR3 region has 13 residues. The CDR3 nucleotides read TGTGCCAGCAGCTCCGACAGAAACATTGAAGCTTTCTTT. Its protein product is CASSSDRNIEAFF.

This clonotype appeared many times. The V gene is TRBV20-1, the J gene TRBJ2-1; 9 positions agree with TRBD1. V lost 5 bases and J lost 7; bases outside the gene matches: 12. The germline V gene has CDR1 DFQATT and CDR2 SNEGSKA (reference sequence). The CDR3 runs 15 residues. The DNA for the CDR3 is TGCAGTGCTCAAACCGGGACAGGGAAGGGGAATGAGCAGTTCTTC. Translation gives CSAQTGTGKGNEQFF.

The rearrangement links TRBV11-2 to TRBJ2-2; possibly TRBD2 for D (6 bases). This CDR3 has 16 amino acids. CDR1 and CDR2 (germline): SGHAT, FQNNGV. V was cut by 5 bases and J by 5 bases, with 18 bases left in between. CDR3 bases: TGTGCCAGCAGCACCCGGACTATCCGAGGGACCGGGGAGCTGTTTTTT. This gives the protein CASSTRTIRGTGELFF.

There are a few counts of this clonotype. The genes are TRBV20-1 and TRBJ2-5, with TRBD1 identical over 9 bases. There are 13 residues in the CDR3. Germline V lookup: CDR1 DFQATT, CDR2 SNEGSKA (reference sequence). After removal of 7 bases from V and 5 bases from J, the junction contained 8 bases not matched to a gene. The CDR3 DNA sequence: TGCAGTGGTGGGACAGGGAGATGGGAGACCCAGTACTTC. It encodes CSGGTGRWETQYF.

With respect to this clonotype: A clone one base away is much larger, so this may be a read error. The chain has TRBV30 and TRBJ2-1, with D possibly matching TRBD1 (6 bases). The CDR3 extends over 11 amino acids. Looked up from germline, CDR1 is GTSNPN and CDR2 is SVGIG (reference sequence). CDR3 residues: CSWSRGYEQFF. The CDR3 DNA is TGTTCCTGGAGTAGGGGGTACGAGCAGTTCTTC.

The rearrangement joins TRBV20-1 to TRBJ1-6; TRBD1 aligns across 7 bases. The germline gives CDR1 DFQATT, CDR2 SNEGSKA (reference sequence). V lost 4 bases, J lost 4 bases, and 4 bases stayed unmatched. This CDR3 has 14 amino acids. CDR3 protein: CSATGGGYNSPLHF. In DNA form, the CDR3 reads TGCAGTGCTACAGGGGGGGGGTATAATTCACCCCTCCACTTT.

In its sample, this clonotype was seen many times. The gene calls are TRBV24-1 and TRBJ2-5, with TRBD2 matching over 8 bases. Per the germline V gene, CDR1 is KGHDR and CDR2 is SFDVKD. This CDR3 comprises 13 residues. Unmatched junction bases numbered 2, after V lost 6 bases and J lost 3 bases. The CDR3 bases are TGTGCCACCAGTCACGGGGGGGAAGAGACCCAGTACTTC. It yields the protein CATSHGGEETQYF.

There are many counts of this clonotype. The chain links TRBV7-2 to TRBJ1-2, with D perhaps TRBD1 (5 bases). CDR1 is SGHTA and CDR2 is FQGNSA in the germline V gene. The CDR3 has 13 amino acids. Trimming cost V 0 bases and J 8 bases, with 10 bases left between them. The CDR3 spells CASSLAGPMGYTF. As DNA, the CDR3 is TGTGCCAGCAGCTTAGCGGGGCCTATGGGCTACACCTTC.

The CDR3 DNA sequence: TGTGCCACCCTCTCTGGAAACACCATATATTTT. Its translation: CATLSGNTIYF. V is TRBV7-9 and J is TRBJ1-3; no reliable D call. CDR1 and CDR2 from the germline V gene are SEHNR and FQNEAQ (reference sequence). The CDR3 totals 11 residues. V shed 10 bases and J shed 0 bases, with 4 bases lying between them.

This chain links TRBV19 with TRBJ1-1; D gene uncertain. Deletions cut 10 bases from V and 5 bases from J, with 17 bases between. There are 13 residues in the CDR3. Germline V gives CDR1 LNHDA, CDR2 SQIVND (reference sequence). CDR3 sequence: CATTRGVRTEAFF. CDR3 in DNA: TGTGCCACCACCCGTGGGGTCAGAACTGAAGCTTTCTTT. The full variable domain, completed using reference TRBV19 and TRBJ1-1, is DGGITQSPKYLFRKEGQNVTLSCEQNLNHDAMYWYRQDPGQGLRLIYYSQIVNDFQKGDIAEGYSVSREKKESFPLTVTSAQKNPTAFYLCATTRGVRTEAFFGQGTRLTVV.

This clonotype came up many times. The genes are TRBV12-3 or TRBV12-4 and TRBJ2-1; TRBD2 is a possible D gene (6 bases). The CDR3 totals 13 residues. The V end was cut by 4 bases, the J end by 8 bases, with 12 bases between. The CDR3 protein is CASSSLWGDEQFF. The CDR3 DNA sequence: TGTGCCAGCAGTTCACTTTGGGGGGATGAGCAGTTCTTC.

This clonotype was seen repeatedly, ten times or more. The V call is TRBV20-1, the J call TRBJ2-5; perhaps D is TRBD1 or TRBD2 (6 bases each). Deletions cut 6 bases from V and 5 bases from J, with 16 bases between. This CDR3 contains 13 residues. CDR1 and CDR2 from the germline V gene are DFQATT and SNEGSKA (reference sequence). This CDR3 is CSASRQGTETQYF. The CDR3 region has the DNA TGCAGTGCAAGCCGTCAGGGGACTGAGACCCAGTACTTC.

This chain joins TRBV27 and TRBJ1-1; D remains unclear. Germline lookup yields CDR1 MNHEY and CDR2 SMNVEV (reference sequence). The CDR3 length is 12 residues. The V and J ends lost 1 base and 10 bases respectively, with 10 bases between them. DNA of the CDR3: TGTGCCAGCAGTTTATATGGCAGCCGAGCTTTCTTT. The encoded protein is CASSLYGSRAFF.

The CDR3 sequence is CSASPVGQNEQFF. The CDR3 nucleotides are TGCAGTGCCTCCCCTGTGGGCCAGAATGAGCAGTTCTTC. The chain joins TRBV20-1 to TRBJ2-1; D is unresolved. CDR3 size: 13 residues. Per the germline V gene, CDR1 is DFQATT and CDR2 is SNEGSKA (reference sequence). The germline V and J ends were trimmed by 6 bases and 7 bases, with 16 bases remaining between them.